This entry describes one TCR beta chain. No cognate antigen has been identified for it. No per-base quality is available; no much larger clone lies one base away. The data are from a study of blood T cell repertoires in COVID-19 (dated by TCRdb to 2020 to 2022). Notes on the research overall: Collaborator samples came from the United States, Italy and Spain and covered acute and convalescent phases of COVID-19. The prospective study material was composed of cDNA or gDNA derived from T cells, B-cell-depleted T cells, or PBMCs. The dataset comprised deeply sampled blood TCRbeta repertoires from subjects exposed to, actively infected with, or recovered from COVID-19. The repertoires were made available in a free public database intended to serve as a resource for research on the immune response to SARS-CoV-2. Samples were obtained from the ongoing ImmuneRACE study (first 160 participants) and from 1,000 to 1,500 subjects provided by 6 global collaborators. A de-identified subject ID, COVID-19 status, age in years and sex were almost always included in the sample metadata. HLA class I and class II types, where available, came from metadata supplied by the sample provider rather than from assay-based typing.

TCRbeta CDR3 regions were amplified from genomic DNA by means of the immunoSEQ Assay, a bias-controlled multiplex PCR. On the study's bioinformatics: The number of nucleated cells in each sample was estimated by amplification of reference gene primers within the assay. To quantify the absolute abundance of each unique TCRbeta CDR3 rearrangement, sequence reads were collapsed and filtered. For each sample, productive Simpson clonality was calculated as the square root of Simpson's diversity index across productive rearrangements. The clones in this table, taken by TCRdb from immuneACCESS, are in-frame only. Not every clone is retained; where verified, under half of the shortfall comes from an unresolved V gene, and the cause of the rest is unknown. V, J and clone size derive from that table, while D and trimming were established from the DNA sequence. The sample table contains some 87,000 clones; only one count was recorded for around 80% of them. The ten most abundant clones make up 20% to 25% of the sample.

Broader findings and caveats from the paper: The quantity of clinical and demographic metadata differed by source and by participant and was supplied without curation.

Each collaborating institution followed its own protocols to collect whole blood in K2EDTA tubes. For TCRbeta analysis, collaborator samples were shipped as frozen whole blood, as isolated PBMCs, or as DNA extracted from either sample type. The sequencing input was peripheral blood. This TCR came from a human donor in a cohort sampled during active COVID-19.

The DNA sequence is given as TGTGCCAGCAGCCCCATCACACAAACCTACGAGCAGTACTTC. Translated, this is CASSPITQTYEQYF. Here the chain combines TRBV9 and TRBJ2-7; no D gene can be assigned with confidence. The junction carries 13 bases between V and J, which are trimmed by 4 bases and 2 bases respectively. The germline V gene sets CDR1 to SGDLS and CDR2 to YYNGEE. The CDR3 measures 14 amino acids from cysteine to phenylalanine. Kept here is only the CDR3 DNA, which spans 42 bases and is read in frame from base 1.